A selection of T cell receptor beta chains follows, all from one sample in a study of T cells in Graves' hyperthyroidism and ophthalmopathy. Each CDR3 protein gets one entry after TCRdb re-called the multiplex PCR reads with MiXCR. The sample holds about 350,000 distinct CDR3 sequences; approximately 13% are singletons and the top ten take 20% to 25%. The sample taken for sequencing was blood. The receptors here all came from a woman under 40 with Graves' hyperthyroidism. The CDR3 runs from the conserved cysteine through the conserved F or W. The D gene is left open where the match is weak. Clone size, where shown, is once, few, many, or a class for clones that have expanded.

v_gene,d_gene,abundance,j_gene,CDR3aa,CDR3nt
TRBV6-2/TRBV6-3,NA,many,TRBJ2-1,CASSYLGGVYEQFF,TGTGCCAGCAGTTACTTAGGGGGAGTTTATGAGCAGTTCTTC
TRBV6-5,NA,few,TRBJ1-2,CASSYLAAYGYTF,TGTGCCAGCAGTTACCTCGCCGCCTATGGCTACACCTTC
TRBV6-2/TRBV6-3,NA,many,TRBJ2-3,CASSPGTLGTDTQYF,TGTGCCAGCAGTCCCGGGACTCTCGGCACAGATACGCAGTATTTT
TRBV7-9,TRBD2,few,TRBJ2-7,CASSPLPAGGYEQYF,TGTGCCAGCAGCCCACTGCCGGCGGGGGGATACGAGCAGTACTTC
TRBV11-2,NA,many,TRBJ1-4,CASSLVGGYQNEKLFF,TGTGCCAGCAGCTTAGTCGGTGGATATCAGAATGAAAAACTGTTTTTT
TRBV27,NA,many,TRBJ1-4,CASRLHGEGEKLFF,TGTGCCAGCAGACTCCACGGGGAAGGAGAAAAACTGTTTTTT
TRBV20-1,TRBD1,NA,TRBJ2-3,CSASGQETTDTQYF,TGCAGTGCTAGCGGACAGGAGACCACAGATACGCAGTATTTT
TRBV19,NA,many,TRBJ2-2,CASNRWGFSGELFF,TGTGCCAGTAATCGGTGGGGGTTTTCCGGGGAGCTGTTTTTT
TRBV5-4,NA,few,TRBJ1-2,CASSRGLDSAYGYTF,TGTGCCAGCAGCAGGGGCCTGGACAGCGCTTATGGCTACACCTTC
TRBV7-9,NA,NA,TRBJ2-5,CASSLDSMETRYF,TGTGCCAGCAGCTTGGACAGTATGGAGACCCGGTACTTC
TRBV2,NA,many,TRBJ1-4,CASSVEHNEKLFF,TGTGCCAGCAGTGTTGAGCATAATGAAAAACTGTTTTTT
TRBV20-1,NA,NA,TRBJ1-3,CSARETKNPGNTIYF,TGCAGTGCTAGAGAAACGAAAAACCCTGGAAACACCATATATTTT
TRBV5-4,NA,NA,TRBJ2-1,CASSLVLGVVAQEQFF,TGTGCCAGCAGCTTGGTCTTGGGAGTTGTGGCCCAGGAGCAGTTCTTC
TRBV7-2,NA,NA,TRBJ2-1,CASSLDFQFNEQFF,TGTGCCAGCAGCTTAGATTTTCAGTTCAATGAGCAGTTCTTC
TRBV5-5,NA,NA,TRBJ2-1,CASSFDTPATRVF,TGTGCCAGCAGCTTCGATACACCAGCAACAAGGGTCTTC
TRBV29-1,TRBD1,many,TRBJ1-1,CSVGTGTGIAFF,TGCAGCGTGGGGACCGGGACAGGGATAGCTTTCTTT
TRBV10-1,TRBD2,NA,TRBJ2-5,CASSSDQRDRYF,TGCGCCAGCAGTTCGGATCAGCGGGATCGGTACTTC
TRBV18,NA,many,TRBJ2-1,CASSPPDPAGEQFF,TGTGCCAGCTCACCACCGGACCCCGCCGGCGAGCAGTTCTTC
TRBV7-2,NA,few,TRBJ1-6,CASTLYPGTSRSPLHF,TGTGCCAGCACCCTATATCCCGGGACAAGTCGCTCACCCCTCCACTTT
TRBV20-1,TRBD1,few,TRBJ2-2,CSAARGTARAGELFF,TGCAGTGCTGCAAGGGGGACAGCTAGGGCCGGGGAGCTGTTTTTT